This entry is about one T cell receptor beta chain. The antigen is unknown. Unmatched junction bases numbered 7, after V lost 2 bases and J lost 3 bases. From germline, CDR1 is SGHTA and CDR2 FQGNSA. The CDR3 is made up of 15 amino acids. These data come from a study of response to subunit inactivated influenza vaccine. General study points: The authors put forward the suggestion that each seasonal influenza vaccination may bring in only a limited number of new T cells.

TCRdb re-called the RT-PCR reads with MiXCR, one entry per CDR3 protein. This table has approximately 500,000 distinct CDR3 sequences, 10% to 15% appearing once. The source was PBMCs from blood, collected roughly 45 days after vaccination. This receptor was taken from a man in his fifties or sixties who received an inactivated influenza vaccine. The V gene is TRBV7-2, the J gene TRBJ2-7, with TRBD2 identical over 7 bases. CDR3 bases: TGTGCCAGCAGCTTATTTCCTGGACTAGGCTACGAGCAGTACTTC. It encodes CASSLFPGLGYEQYF.